The next 18 T cell receptor beta chains were all read from a single sample in a study of OX40 agonist ivuxolimab in advanced cancers. Libraries were prepared through the immunoSEQ multiplex PCR assay. TCRdb retrieved this table from immuneACCESS and kept in-frame rearrangements only. Not all clones are present; in checked studies, unresolved V genes account for under half, and no reason is known for the remainder. The sample yields more than 60,000 clones; about 81% were counted once. 4.5% to 6% of the sample belongs to the ten largest clones. Sample: CD4+ or CD8+ T cells sorted from blood, taken in a trial of the OX40 agonist ivuxolimab. The origin of the receptors is an adult with an advanced solid tumor such as melanoma, head and neck, liver or kidney cancer.

This chain uses TRBV7-6 with TRBJ2-3, with D possibly TRBD1 on 6 matching bases. Germline CDR1 and CDR2: SGHVS and FNYEAQ. Trimming took off 4 bases at V and 2 bases at J, with 19 bases between the two ends. The CDR3 totals 17 residues. CDR3 residues: CASSSAPTGHNTDTQYF. The CDR3, as DNA: TGTGCCAGCAGCTCGGCCCCTACGGGACACAACACAGATACGCAGTATTTT.

This sequence joins TRBV5-1 and TRBJ1-1; D remains ambiguous. V was cut by 4 bases and J by 0 bases, with 13 bases left in between. Germline CDR1 and CDR2: SGHRS and YFSETQ. The CDR3 has 15 amino acids. DNA of the CDR3: TGCGCCAGCAGCCCTCGGGAGGCTATGAACACTGAAGCTTTCTTT. Encoded protein: CASSPREAMNTEAFF.

The chain joins TRBV5-8 to TRBJ1-3; D is uncertain. Between the trimmed V and J ends, which lost 4 bases and 2 bases, there was a span of 10 bases. CDR3 length: 14 residues. Germline lookup yields CDR1 SGHTS and CDR2 YDEGEE. CDR3 nucleotide sequence: TGTGCCAGCAGCCCAACCTTGGCTGGAAACACCATATATTTT. The encoded protein is CASSPTLAGNTIYF.

This chain uses TRBV2 with TRBJ1-1; 8 bases fit TRBD1. Germline V gene data show CDR1 as SNHLY and CDR2 as FYNNEI. The CDR3 contains 14 residues. With V trimmed by 8 bases and J by 1 base, 6 bases remained unmatched. CDR3 nucleotides: TGTGCCAGCTCATCACAGGGGGGGAACACTGAAGCTTTCTTT. This encodes CASSSQGGNTEAFF.

This clone is termed medium-sized. Here the CDR3 reads CASSESEGGNEQFF. The CDR3 bases are TGTGCCAGCAGTGAGTCGGAGGGTGGCAATGAGCAGTTCTTC. This sequence joins TRBV6-1 and TRBJ2-1, with D tentatively TRBD2 (6 bases). This CDR3 spans 14 amino acids. Germline V gene lookup returns CDR1 MNHNS and CDR2 SASEGT. Trimming took off 3 bases at V and 6 bases at J, with 12 bases between the two ends.

In nucleotides, the CDR3 is TGTGCCACCAGCATGGGGACGGGTCTCACCGGGGAGCTGTTTTTT. It encodes CATSMGTGLTGELFF. V is TRBV15 and J is TRBJ2-2, with D perhaps being TRBD1 or TRBD2 (5 bases each). Germline CDR1 LNHNV, CDR2 YYDKDF (reference sequence). The CDR3 sequence is 15 residues long. V lost 4 bases, J lost 4 bases, and 13 bases lay in between. The full variable domain, rest sourced from reference TRBV15 and TRBJ2-2, is DAMVIQNPRYQVTQFGKPVTLSCSQTLNHNVMYWYQQKSSQAPKLLFHYYDKDFNNEADTPDNFQSRRPNTSFCFLDIRSPGLGDTAMYLCATSMGTGLTGELFFGEGSRLTVL.

This rearrangement joins TRBV4-1 to TRBJ1-3; possible D gene TRBD2, 6 bases. The J call may not be correct, given that the DNA end is closer to TRBJ2-2. The germline CDR1 and CDR2 sequences are MGHRA and YSYEKL. The CDR3 runs 17 residues. The CDR3 sequence is CASSQDGAQEGTGELFF. The CDR3 DNA sequence: TGCGCCAGCAGCCAAGACGGGGCTCAGGAGGGGACCGGGGAGCTGTTTTTT.

The chain employs TRBV7-6 and TRBJ2-5; no definite D call. Germline V gene lookup returns CDR1 SGHVS and CDR2 FNYEAQ. This CDR3 is built from 11 residues. Trimming removed 5 bases at V and 1 base at J, with 2 bases between. The CDR3 loop reads CASSPQETQYF. In nucleotides, the CDR3 is TGTGCCAGCAGCCCCCAAGAGACCCAGTACTTC.

This chain links TRBV6-5 with TRBJ1-1; 10 positions agree with TRBD1. Per the germline V gene, CDR1 is MNHEY and CDR2 is SVGAGI. The CDR3 loop spans 14 amino acids. J gave up 5 bases and V 5 bases, and 5 bases lay outside the gene matches. The CDR3 protein is CASSGQGEGTEAFF. For the CDR3, the DNA is TGTGCCAGCAGTGGACAGGGGGAGGGTACTGAAGCTTTCTTT.

The chain carries TRBV5-1 and TRBJ1-4, with 8 bases fitting TRBD1. The CDR3 is 15 amino acids. V dropped 4 bases and J dropped 4; count of bases not matched to a gene: 6. Germline V gene data show CDR1 as SGHRS and CDR2 as YFSETQ. The CDR3 DNA is TGCGCCAGCAGCACATGGGGACAGGTTAATGAAAAACTGTTTTTT. Translation gives CASSTWGQVNEKLFF.

This clone was picked up a small number of times. V is TRBV9 and J is TRBJ1-1; perhaps TRBD1 as D (6 bases). This CDR3 is built from 15 residues. Per the germline V gene, CDR1 is SGDLS and CDR2 is YYNGEE. With 3 bases removed from V and 6 bases from J, the gap between germline ends came to 18 bases. The CDR3 region has the DNA TGTGCCAGCAGCGGAATGGATGGGGGCCTTCCTGAAGCTTTCTTT. It is translated as CASSGMDGGLPEAFF.

The chain recombines TRBV15 with TRBJ2-2, with TRBD1 matching over 10 bases. Germline loops: CDR1 LNHNV, CDR2 YYDKDF (reference sequence). The CDR3 contains 16 residues. V was pared by 0 bases and J by 7 bases, with 5 bases of the junction left unmatched. The CDR3: CATSRETGGGGGELFF. The CDR3 DNA follows: TGTGCCACCAGCAGAGAGACAGGGGGCGGCGGCGGGGAGCTGTTTTTT.

The table lists this clone with a count of one. The J gene is TRBJ2-3, the V gene TRBV7-9; no reliable D call. V was clipped by 2 bases and J by 0 bases, with 6 bases between them. Germline V gene sequence: CDR1 SEHNR, CDR2 FQNEAQ (reference sequence). The CDR3 runs 14 residues. The CDR3 region has the DNA TGTGCCAGCAGCTTATACGCTAGCACAGATACGCAGTATTTT. This translates into CASSLYASTDTQYF.

The CDR3 DNA is TGTGCCAGTAGTATAGATCATGCCCGCGGACTAGCGGGAGGGCGGGACAATGAGCAGTTCTTC. Translation: CASSIDHARGLAGGRDNEQFF. V usage is TRBV19 and J usage is TRBJ2-1; 15 positions agree with TRBD2. CDR3 length: 21 residues. Germline V CDR1 and CDR2: LNHDA, SQIVND (reference sequence). V lost 0 bases, J lost 5 bases, and 14 bases stayed unmatched.

The gene calls are TRBV13 and TRBJ2-1; D is unresolved. The length of the CDR3 is 14 residues. Germline CDR1 reads PRHDT; CDR2 reads FYEKMQ (reference sequence). Trimming took 5 bases from V and 6 from J, leaving 14 bases between them. The CDR3 protein is CASSKLPTSNEQFF. CDR3 in DNA: TGTGCCAGCAGCAAATTACCTACTTCCAATGAGCAGTTCTTC.

This clone was observed a single time. The gene calls are TRBV7-8 and TRBJ2-5; 8 bases are a match to TRBD1. The germline CDR1 and CDR2 sequences are SGHVS and FQNEAQ. The V gene end was trimmed by 5 bases and the J gene end by 4 bases; junction bases not matched to a gene: 6. The CDR3 contains 14 residues. CDR3 protein: CASSPLGTGETQYF. CDR3 in DNA: TGTGCCAGCAGCCCCCTTGGGACAGGAGAGACCCAGTACTTC.

The chain joins TRBV27 to TRBJ1-6; D is possibly TRBD1 (5 bases). This CDR3 region has 16 residues. Germline values: CDR1 MNHEY, CDR2 SMNVEV (reference sequence). V gave up 2 bases and J gave up 5 bases, with 13 bases separating them. The CDR3 region has the DNA TGTGCCAGCAGTTTACTGTCAGGGAGTCATAATTCACCCCTCCACTTT. Its translation: CASSLLSGSHNSPLHF.

The chain joins TRBV9 to TRBJ2-1, with D possibly called TRBD1 or TRBD2 (5 bases each). Deletions cut 3 bases from V and 10 bases from J, with 23 bases between. The V gene's germline CDR1 is SGDLS and CDR2 YYNGEE. The CDR3 runs 16 residues. For the CDR3, the DNA is TGTGCCAGCAGCGGCCCGGGACCCCCCAGATTTTCGGAGCAGTTCTTC. Translation: CASSGPGPPRFSEQFF.